These 13 T cell receptor beta chains were sequenced from one sample in a study of beta chain features in type 1 diabetes. Overall study results and limits: TCRB CDR3s were moderately but significantly shorter in Type 1 diabetes patients in all four CD4+ subsets.

Of the isolated RNA, all was reverse transcribed, and so the sequenced material was expressed TCRB transcripts. Profiling relied on immunoSEQ multiplex PCR, and the TCRdb table lists in-frame clones only, not all of them. Of roughly 280,000 clones listed, around 25% are singletons. Their target antigens are unknown. Sequencing input: naive CD4+ T cells from blood. The receptors were sampled from a woman aged 30 to 39 with type 1 diabetes.

The genes are TRBV6-5 and TRBJ2-3, with 9 bases identical to TRBD1. Trimming at V came to 2 bases and at J to 6 bases, leaving 6 bases not matched to a gene. CDR1 MNHEY and CDR2 SVGAGI come from the germline V gene. The CDR3 totals 15 residues. The CDR3 DNA reads TGTGCCAGCAGTTACGGGACAGGGCTTTCGGATACGCAGTATTTT. It codes for CASSYGTGLSDTQYF.

This clone was seen a few times. The chain is built from TRBV28 and TRBJ2-7, with 8 bases identical to TRBD1. Germline V lookup: CDR1 MDHEN, CDR2 SYDVKM. Unmatched junction bases numbered 7, after V lost 7 bases and J lost 5 bases. This CDR3 has 13 amino acids. This CDR3 is CASNTGTGNEQYF. The CDR3 DNA is TGTGCCAGCAATACCGGGACAGGCAACGAGCAGTACTTC.

This sequence joins TRBV18 and TRBJ2-1; TRBD1 agrees at 7 bases. Germline values: CDR1 KGHSH, CDR2 LQKENI. The CDR3 covers 16 residues. Trimming at V came to 0 bases and at J to 4 bases, leaving 6 bases not matched to a gene. The CDR3 reads CASSPPKGAFYNEQFF. As DNA, the CDR3 is TGTGCCAGCTCACCACCTAAGGGGGCTTTTTACAATGAGCAGTTCTTC.

The V call is TRBV11-2, the J call TRBJ2-1; D unresolved. Trimming stripped 5 bases from V and 0 bases from J, with 11 bases between. Per the germline V gene, CDR1 is SGHAT and CDR2 is FQNNGV. The CDR3 length is 15 residues. The CDR3 here is CASSPIRGSYNEQFF. The CDR3 region has the DNA TGTGCCAGCAGCCCAATTCGAGGCTCCTACAATGAGCAGTTCTTC.

Worth noting for this clone: Other DNA sequences in the same sample also yield this CDR3. The chain combines TRBV20-1 with TRBJ2-7; D gene uncertain. The CDR3 loop spans 11 amino acids. Germline V gives CDR1 DFQATT, CDR2 SNEGSKA (reference sequence). V was cut by 6 bases and J by 3 bases, with 9 bases left in between. The CDR3 sequence: CSALRSYEQYF. The CDR3 DNA reads as TGCAGTGCCCTAAGGAGCTACGAGCAGTACTTC.

In the case of this clone: At the DNA level, this CDR3 is encoded by other sequences in the same sample as well. This sequence joins TRBV2 and TRBJ1-5; 7 nucleotides line up with TRBD1. The trim removed 6 bases at V and 4 bases at J, leaving 3 bases unmatched. This CDR3 is built from 13 residues. Germline V gene sequence: CDR1 SNHLY, CDR2 FYNNEI. CDR3 sequence reads: CASRGDSNQPQHF. DNA of the CDR3: TGTGCCAGCAGGGGGGACAGTAATCAGCCCCAGCATTTT.

This clone has a handful of counts. The V gene is TRBV18, the J gene TRBJ2-4; D is perhaps TRBD1 (6 bases). V dropped 8 bases and J dropped 0 bases, with 14 bases sitting between them. The germline gives CDR1 KGHSH, CDR2 LQKENI. The CDR3 has 15 amino acids. The CDR3 reads CASRETGQAKNIQYF. The CDR3 DNA reads as TGTGCCAGCCGCGAGACAGGCCAAGCCAAAAACATTCAGTACTTC.

The V gene is TRBV7-3, the J gene TRBJ2-1; D perhaps matches TRBD2 (6 bases). Looked up from germline, CDR1 is SGHTA and CDR2 is FQGTGA. The CDR3 runs 17 residues. The ends were cut back, 4 bases at V and 8 bases at J, with 24 bases in the middle. The CDR3 bases are TGTGCCAGCAGCTCCACAACGCCGGGACCCCAGCGGGATGAGCAGTTCTTC. Its translation: CASSSTTPGPQRDEQFF.

This clone was counted between two and nine times. The rearrangement links TRBV7-2 to TRBJ2-3; D is unclear. CDR1 is SGHTA, CDR2 FQGNSA, per germline. The ends were cut back, 1 base at V and 3 bases at J, with 11 bases in the middle. The CDR3 loop spans 15 amino acids. This CDR3 is CASSLGPPLTDTQYF. CDR3 DNA: TGTGCCAGCAGCTTAGGGCCCCCTTTAACAGATACGCAGTATTTT.

This clone was counted a few times. The rearrangement joins TRBV7-9 to TRBJ2-5, with 7 positions matching TRBD2. CDR3 length: 13 amino acids. V lost 3 bases to trimming and J lost 5 bases; unmatched junction nucleotides: 3. CDR1 is SEHNR, CDR2 FQNEAQ, per germline (reference sequence). The CDR3 DNA sequence: TGTGCCAGCAGCTTTCACGGGGGGGAGACCCAGTACTTC. Encoded protein: CASSFHGGETQYF.

A few counts support this clone. The chain has TRBV27 and TRBJ1-2; 7 bases map to TRBD1. The CDR3 has 12 amino acids. V lost 7 bases to trimming and J lost 4 bases; unmatched junction nucleotides: 3. CDR1 MNHEY and CDR2 SMNVEV come from the germline V gene (reference sequence). CDR3 loop: CASKAGGYGYTF. Written as DNA, the CDR3 is TGTGCCAGCAAAGCAGGGGGCTATGGCTACACCTTC.

The chain employs TRBV30 and TRBJ2-1, with D maybe TRBD2 (5 bases). Germline V gene lookup returns CDR1 GTSNPN and CDR2 SVGIG (reference sequence). V was shortened by 0 bases and J by 2 bases, with 8 bases between the two germline ends. This CDR3 has 14 residues. The CDR3 coding sequence is TGTGCCTGGAGTGTACCTAGCCCCTACAATGAGCAGTTCTTC. It yields the protein CAWSVPSPYNEQFF.

Comments on this clone: One junction end disagrees with the germline gene, perhaps due to a read error. This chain links TRBV5-6 with TRBJ2-7; 8 bases are shared with TRBD1. This CDR3 region has 11 residues. The germline CDR1 and CDR2 sequences are SGHDT and YYEEEE. The DNA for the CDR3 is TGTGCCAGCAGCTTGAGTTCGGACAGGGCCTTC. This codes for CASSLSSDRAF. Supplemented by reference TRBV5-6 and TRBJ2-7, the full variable domain reads DAGVTQSPTHLIKTRGQQVTLRCSPKSGHDTVSWYQQALGQGPQFIFQYYEEEERQRGNFPDRFSGHQFPNYSSELNVNALLLGDSALYLCASSLSSDRAFGPGTRLTVT.